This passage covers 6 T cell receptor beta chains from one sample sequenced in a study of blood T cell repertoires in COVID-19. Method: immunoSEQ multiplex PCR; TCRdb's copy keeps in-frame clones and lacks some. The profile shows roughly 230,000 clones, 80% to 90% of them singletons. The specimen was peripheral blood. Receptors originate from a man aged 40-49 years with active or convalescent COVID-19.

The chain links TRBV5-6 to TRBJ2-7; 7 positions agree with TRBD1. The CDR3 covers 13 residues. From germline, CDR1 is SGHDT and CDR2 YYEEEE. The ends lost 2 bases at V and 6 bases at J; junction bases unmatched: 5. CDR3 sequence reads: CASSFKTGREQYF. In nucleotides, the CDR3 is TGTGCCAGCAGCTTCAAGACAGGGCGCGAGCAGTACTTC. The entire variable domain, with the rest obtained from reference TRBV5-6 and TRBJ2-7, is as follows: DAGVTQSPTHLIKTRGQQVTLRCSPKSGHDTVSWYQQALGQGPQFIFQYYEEEERQRGNFPDRFSGHQFPNYSSELNVNALLLGDSALYLCASSFKTGREQYFGPGTRLTVT.

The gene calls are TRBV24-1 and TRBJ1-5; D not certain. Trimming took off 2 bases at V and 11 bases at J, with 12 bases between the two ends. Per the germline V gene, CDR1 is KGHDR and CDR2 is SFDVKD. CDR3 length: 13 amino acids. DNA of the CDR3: TGTGCCACCAGTGATTCCGGGTCGATGACCCAGCATTTT. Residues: CATSDSGSMTQHF.

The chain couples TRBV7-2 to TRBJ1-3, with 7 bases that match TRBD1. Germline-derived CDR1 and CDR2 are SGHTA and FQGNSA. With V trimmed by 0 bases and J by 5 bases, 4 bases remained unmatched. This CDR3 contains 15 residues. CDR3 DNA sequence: TGTGCCAGCAGCTTAGCGAGACAGGGTAGAAACACCATATATTTT. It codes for CASSLARQGRNTIYF.

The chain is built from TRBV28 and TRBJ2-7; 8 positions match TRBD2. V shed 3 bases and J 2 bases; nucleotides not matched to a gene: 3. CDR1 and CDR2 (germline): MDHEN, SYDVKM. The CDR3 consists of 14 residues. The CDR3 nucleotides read TGTGCCAGCAGTTTGTCGGGGGGGCCCTACGAGCAGTACTTC. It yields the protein CASSLSGGPYEQYF.

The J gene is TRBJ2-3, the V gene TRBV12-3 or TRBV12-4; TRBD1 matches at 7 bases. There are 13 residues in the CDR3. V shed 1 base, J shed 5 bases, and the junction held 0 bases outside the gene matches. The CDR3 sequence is CASSLGTGDTQYF. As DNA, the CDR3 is TGTGCCAGCAGTTTAGGGACAGGAGATACGCAGTATTTT.

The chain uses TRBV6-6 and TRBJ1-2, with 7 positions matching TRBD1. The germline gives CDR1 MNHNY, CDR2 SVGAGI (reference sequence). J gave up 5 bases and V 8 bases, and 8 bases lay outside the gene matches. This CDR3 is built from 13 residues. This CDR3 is CASSVTGDYGYTF. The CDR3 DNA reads TGTGCCAGCTCCGTAACAGGGGATTATGGCTACACCTTC.